This TCR beta chain was profiled in a study of T cell repertoires in cytomegalovirus infection. Study information: The study used recently identified HLA-C-restricted and well-studied HLA-B-restricted CMV epitopes. Both a matching HLA type and CMV infection were indicated by public TCR beta signatures. Notes on the study in general: Dominating the ex vivo response were TCR beta clonotypes that were CMV-specific and HLA-C-restricted.

Remarks on this clonotype: The target antigen is unknown.

Germline-derived CDR1 and CDR2 are SGHNT and YENEEA. The CDR3 has 13 amino acids. V was cut by 4 bases and J by 2 bases, with 8 bases left in between. TCRdb redid the calling of the reads with MiXCR, one entry per CDR3 protein. The sample records around 710,000 distinct CDR3 sequences, almost 30% being singletons. This sample comprised cultured CD8+ T cells from PBMCs, obtained from culture after CMV antigen stimulation. The J gene is TRBJ2-5, the V gene TRBV11-3; D ambiguous. This clonotype was obtained from a human donor in good health (CMV status not recorded). Some clones in this sample may be carry-over from other donors' samples. The CDR3 DNA sequence: TGTGCCAGCAGCTCACCTAATCAAGAGACCCAGTACTTC. This translates into CASSSPNQETQYF.